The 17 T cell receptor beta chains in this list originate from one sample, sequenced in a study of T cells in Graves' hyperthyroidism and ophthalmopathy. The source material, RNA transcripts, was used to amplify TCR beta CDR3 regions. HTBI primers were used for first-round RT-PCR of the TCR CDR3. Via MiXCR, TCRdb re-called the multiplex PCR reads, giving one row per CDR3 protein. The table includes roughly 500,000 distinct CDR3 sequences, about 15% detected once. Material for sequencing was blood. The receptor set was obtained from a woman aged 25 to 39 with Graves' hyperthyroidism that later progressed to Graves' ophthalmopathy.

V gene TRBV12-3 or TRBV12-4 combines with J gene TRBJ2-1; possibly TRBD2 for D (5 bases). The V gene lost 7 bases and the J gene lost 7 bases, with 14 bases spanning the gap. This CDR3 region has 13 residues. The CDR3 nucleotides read TGTGCCAGCATTCCCTCGGGAAAGAATGAGCAGTTCTTC. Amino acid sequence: CASIPSGKNEQFF.

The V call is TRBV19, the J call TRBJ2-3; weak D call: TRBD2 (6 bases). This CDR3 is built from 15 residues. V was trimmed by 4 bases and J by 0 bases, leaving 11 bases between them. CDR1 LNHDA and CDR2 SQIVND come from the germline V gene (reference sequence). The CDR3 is CASSTLRGSTDTQYF. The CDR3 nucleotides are TGTGCCAGTAGTACCCTCCGGGGGAGCACAGATACGCAGTATTTT.

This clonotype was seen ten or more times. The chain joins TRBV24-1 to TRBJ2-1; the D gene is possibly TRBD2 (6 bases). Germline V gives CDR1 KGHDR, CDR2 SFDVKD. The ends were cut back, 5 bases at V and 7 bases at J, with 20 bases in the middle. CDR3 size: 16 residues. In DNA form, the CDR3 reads TGTGCCACCAGTGCCAAAAGAGGGAGGACTATTAATGAGCAGTTCTTC. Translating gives CATSAKRGRTINEQFF.

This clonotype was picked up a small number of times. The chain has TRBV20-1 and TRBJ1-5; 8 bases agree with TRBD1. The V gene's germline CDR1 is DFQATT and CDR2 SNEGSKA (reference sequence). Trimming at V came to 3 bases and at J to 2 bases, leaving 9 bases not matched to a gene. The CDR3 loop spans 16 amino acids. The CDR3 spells CSARGTGQEGNQPQHF. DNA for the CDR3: TGCAGTGCTAGGGGGACAGGCCAAGAGGGCAATCAGCCCCAGCATTTT.

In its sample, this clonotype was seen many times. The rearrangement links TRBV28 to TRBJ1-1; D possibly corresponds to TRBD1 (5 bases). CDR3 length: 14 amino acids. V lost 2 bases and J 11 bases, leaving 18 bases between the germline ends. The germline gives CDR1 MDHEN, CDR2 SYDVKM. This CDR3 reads CASSLPLDTLGAFF. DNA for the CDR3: TGTGCCAGCAGTTTACCATTGGACACCCTCGGGGCTTTCTTT.

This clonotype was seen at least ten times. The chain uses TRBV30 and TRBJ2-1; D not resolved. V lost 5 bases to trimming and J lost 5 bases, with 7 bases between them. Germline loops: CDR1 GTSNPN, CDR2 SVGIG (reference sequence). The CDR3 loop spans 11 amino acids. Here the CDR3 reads CAWGLDNEQFF. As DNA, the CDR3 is TGTGCCTGGGGGCTAGACAATGAGCAGTTCTTC.

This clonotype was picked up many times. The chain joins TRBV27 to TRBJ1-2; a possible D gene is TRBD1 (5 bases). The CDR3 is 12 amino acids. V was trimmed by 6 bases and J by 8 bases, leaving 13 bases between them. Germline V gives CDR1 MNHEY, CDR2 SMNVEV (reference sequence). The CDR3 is CASSAWGAGYTF. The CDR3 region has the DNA TGTGCCAGCAGCGCCTGGGGCGCAGGCTACACCTTC.

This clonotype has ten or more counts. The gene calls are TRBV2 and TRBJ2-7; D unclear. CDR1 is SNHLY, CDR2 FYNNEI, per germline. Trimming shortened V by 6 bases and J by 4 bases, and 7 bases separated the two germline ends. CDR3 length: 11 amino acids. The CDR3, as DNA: TGTGCCAGCAGAGAGACATACGAGCAGTACTTC. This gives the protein CASRETYEQYF.

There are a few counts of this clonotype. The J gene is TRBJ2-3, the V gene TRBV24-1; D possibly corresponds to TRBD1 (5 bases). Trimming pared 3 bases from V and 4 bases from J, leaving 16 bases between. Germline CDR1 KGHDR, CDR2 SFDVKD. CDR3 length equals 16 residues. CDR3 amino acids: CATSDPRSQGPDTQYF. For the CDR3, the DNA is TGTGCCACCAGTGATCCCCGTTCCCAGGGCCCAGATACGCAGTATTTT.

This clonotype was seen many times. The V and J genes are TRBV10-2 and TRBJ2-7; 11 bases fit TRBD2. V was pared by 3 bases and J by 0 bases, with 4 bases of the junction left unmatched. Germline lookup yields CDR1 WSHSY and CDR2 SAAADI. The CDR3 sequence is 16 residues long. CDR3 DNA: TGCGCCAGCAGTGATAGAGGGACTAGCGGCTCCTACGAGCAGTACTTC. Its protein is CASSDRGTSGSYEQYF.

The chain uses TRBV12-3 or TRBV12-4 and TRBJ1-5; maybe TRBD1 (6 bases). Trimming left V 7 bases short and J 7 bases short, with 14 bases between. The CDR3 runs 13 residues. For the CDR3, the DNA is TGTGCCAGCAATCCCCAGGGGCCCCAGCCCCAGCATTTT. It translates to CASNPQGPQPQHF.

This CDR3 reads CASSQWGDEQFF. The DNA for the CDR3 is TGTGCCAGCAGCCAATGGGGGGATGAGCAGTTCTTC. The chain uses TRBV7-9 and TRBJ2-1, with D possibly being TRBD2 (6 bases). This CDR3 region has 12 residues. CDR1 and CDR2 (germline): SEHNR, FQNEAQ (reference sequence). V gave up 5 bases and J gave up 8 bases, with 10 bases separating them.

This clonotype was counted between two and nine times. The CDR3 nucleotides read TGTGCCAGCAGCGAAATTAACACCGGGGAGCTGTTTTTT. Amino acid sequence: CASSEINTGELFF. The rearrangement links TRBV9 to TRBJ2-2; D unclear. The CDR3 has 13 amino acids. With 3 bases removed from V and 2 bases from J, the gap between germline ends came to 5 bases. CDR1 SGDLS and CDR2 YYNGEE come from the germline V gene.

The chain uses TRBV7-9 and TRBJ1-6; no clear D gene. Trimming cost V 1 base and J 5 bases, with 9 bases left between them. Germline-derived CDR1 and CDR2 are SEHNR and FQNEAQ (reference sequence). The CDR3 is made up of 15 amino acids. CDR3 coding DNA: TGTGCCAGCAGCTTAGAGGGAGAGAATAATTCACCCCTCCACTTT. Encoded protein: CASSLEGENNSPLHF.

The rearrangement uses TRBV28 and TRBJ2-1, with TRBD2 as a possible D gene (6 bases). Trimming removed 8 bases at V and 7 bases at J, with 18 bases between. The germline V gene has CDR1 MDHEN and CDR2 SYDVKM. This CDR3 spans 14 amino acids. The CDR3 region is CASCSTGLVNEQFF. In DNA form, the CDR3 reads TGTGCCAGCTGTTCGACGGGACTGGTGAATGAGCAGTTCTTC.

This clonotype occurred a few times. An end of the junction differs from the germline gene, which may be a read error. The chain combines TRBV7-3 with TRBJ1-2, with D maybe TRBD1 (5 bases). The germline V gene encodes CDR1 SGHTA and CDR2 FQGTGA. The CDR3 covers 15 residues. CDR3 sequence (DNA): TGTGCCGGCAGCCTTGACGGGGGAGGGGAGGATGGCTACACCTTC. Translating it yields CAGSLDGGGEDGYTF.

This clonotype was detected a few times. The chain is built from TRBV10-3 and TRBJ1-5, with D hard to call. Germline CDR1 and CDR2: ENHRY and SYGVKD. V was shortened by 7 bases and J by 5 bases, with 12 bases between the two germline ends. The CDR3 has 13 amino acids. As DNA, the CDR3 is TGTGCCATCAACAAAGAAAGGGATCAGCCCCAGCATTTT. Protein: CAINKERDQPQHF.